This TCR beta chain emerged from a study of CXCR3-negative and CXCR3-positive naive CD8 T cells. Background on the study: Sequencing yielded 150 million or so TRB reads, roughly 1.5 +/- 0.3 million per library.

In preparing the TRB cDNA libraries, 5' RACE with UMI labels was used. TCRdb reprocessed the 5' RACE reads, with one entry per CDR3 protein and no DNA. This listing includes about 94,000 distinct CDR3 sequences. The authors gated naive CD8+ T cells as CD45RO-CCR7+CD27+CD95-. Findings and caveats of the study: The study found more hydrophobic TRB CDR3s in CXCR3-positive naive cells than in CXCR3-negative naive cells. Cryopreserved cells showed partially decreased CXCR3 expression, and most assays used fresh PBMCs.

Concerning this clonotype itself: Antigen: not known.

The sequence came from a human donor in good health. Some clones in this sample may be carry-over from other donors' samples. Sequenced: naive CXCR3+ CD8+ T cells from blood. The subset here: CD45RO-CCR7+CD27+CD95- naive CD8+ T cells expressing CXCR3 (TNR3+).

The CDR3 reads CASSPWNRGGEQYF. The genes are TRBV9 and TRBJ2-7; no DNA is available, so the TRBD1 call from TCRdb remains unchecked. CDR3 size: 14 residues. Germline CDR1 is SGDLS and CDR2 is YYNGEE.